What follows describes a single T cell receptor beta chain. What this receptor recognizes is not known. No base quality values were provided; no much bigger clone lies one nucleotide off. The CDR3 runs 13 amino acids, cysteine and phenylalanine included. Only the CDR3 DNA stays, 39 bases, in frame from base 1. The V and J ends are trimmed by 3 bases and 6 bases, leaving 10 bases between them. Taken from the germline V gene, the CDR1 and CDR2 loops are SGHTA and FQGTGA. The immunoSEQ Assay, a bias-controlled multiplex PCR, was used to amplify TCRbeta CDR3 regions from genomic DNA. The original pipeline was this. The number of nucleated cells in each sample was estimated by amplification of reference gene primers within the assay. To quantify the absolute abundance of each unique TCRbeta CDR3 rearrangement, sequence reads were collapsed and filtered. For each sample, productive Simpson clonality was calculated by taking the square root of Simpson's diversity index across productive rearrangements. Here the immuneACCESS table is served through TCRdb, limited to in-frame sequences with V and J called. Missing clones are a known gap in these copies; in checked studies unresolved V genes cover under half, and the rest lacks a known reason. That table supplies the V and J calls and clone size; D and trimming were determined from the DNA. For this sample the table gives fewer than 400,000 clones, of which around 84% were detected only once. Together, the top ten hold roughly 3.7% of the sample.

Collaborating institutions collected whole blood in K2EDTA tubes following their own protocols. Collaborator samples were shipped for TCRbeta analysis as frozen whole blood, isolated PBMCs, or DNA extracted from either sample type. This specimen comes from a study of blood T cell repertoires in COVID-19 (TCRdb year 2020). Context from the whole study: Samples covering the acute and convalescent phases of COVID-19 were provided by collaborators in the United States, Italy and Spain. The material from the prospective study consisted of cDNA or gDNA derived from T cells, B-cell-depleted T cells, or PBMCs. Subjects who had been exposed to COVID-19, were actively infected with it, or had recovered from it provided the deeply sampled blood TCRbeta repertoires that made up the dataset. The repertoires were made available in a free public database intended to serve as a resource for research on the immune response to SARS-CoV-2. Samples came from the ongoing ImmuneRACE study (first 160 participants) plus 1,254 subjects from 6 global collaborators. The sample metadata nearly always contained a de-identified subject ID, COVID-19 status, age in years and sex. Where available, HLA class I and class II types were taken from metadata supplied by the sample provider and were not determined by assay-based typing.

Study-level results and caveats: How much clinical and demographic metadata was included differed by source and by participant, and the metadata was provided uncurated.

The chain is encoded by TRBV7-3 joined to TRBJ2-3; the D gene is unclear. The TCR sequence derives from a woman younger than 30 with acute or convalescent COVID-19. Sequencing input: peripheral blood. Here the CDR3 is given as CASSLSVSDTQYF. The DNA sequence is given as TGTGCCAGCAGCTTGAGTGTCTCCGATACGCAGTATTTT.